This is a list of T cell receptor beta chains from one sample in a study of T cell responses to AZD1222 COVID-19 vaccine. The protocol was immunoSEQ multiplex PCR, while the TCRdb copy is restricted to in-frame clones and leaves out a portion. Among roughly 130,000 clones, approximately 85% were seen once, and the ten largest hold around a sixth. The specimen comprised peripheral blood, sampled on day 0 of MenACWY control vaccination. Receptor source: an adult in good health. Both conserved end residues are part of each CDR3. A D gene is named only where the DNA matches it firmly. Some rows mark clone size as missing; the rest say once, few, many or name a class of expanded clone.

clone_size j_call d_call v_call cdr3_nt cdr3_aa
NA TRBJ2-1 TRBD1 TRBV9 TGTGCCAGCAGCTCCCCTATGCCAGGGGGTATCAATGAGCAGTTCTTC CASSSPMPGGINEQFF
NA TRBJ1-1 TRBD1 TRBV6-2/TRBV6-3 TGTGCCAGCAGCCGAACCCGACAGGGGTGGAACACTGAAGCTTTCTTT CASSRTRQGWNTEAFF
NA TRBJ2-1 TRBD1 TRBV30 TGTGCCTGGACGTTGGCAGGGGGTGGGGCCTACAATGAGCAGTTCTTC CAWTLAGGGAYNEQFF
NA TRBJ1-2 NA TRBV11-2 TGTGCCAGCAGCTTAGATGGGTTAGAGGGCTACACCTTC CASSLDGLEGYTF
NA TRBJ1-3 NA TRBV28 TGTGCCAGCACTTTGGGGGGGCCAGGTGGAAACACCATATATTTT CASTLGGPGGNTIYF
NA TRBJ2-7 NA TRBV9 TGTGCCAGCAGCGTCGCCCTCGGGACTCCGTACGAGCAGTACTTC CASSVALGTPYEQYF
NA TRBJ1-1 NA TRBV27 TGTGCCAGCAAGGAGTGGTCCAGGGAAGCAACTTTCTTT CASKEWSREATFF
NA TRBJ2-2 NA TRBV10-3 TGTGCCACCAGGGACAATTCGAACACCGGGGAGCTGTTTTTT CATRDNSNTGELFF
NA TRBJ2-7 NA TRBV7-2 TGTGCCAGCAGCTTAGCCGGGGGCGAGCAGTACTTC CASSLAGGEQYF
NA TRBJ2-3 NA TRBV25-1 TGTGCCAGCAGTGACGGGCCGCGCACAGATACGCAGTATTTT CASSDGPRTDTQYF
NA TRBJ2-3 NA TRBV9 TGTGCCAGCAGCACATACAGCGCAGATACGCAGTATTTT CASSTYSADTQYF
once TRBJ1-5 TRBD1 TRBV27 TGTGCCAGCAGTCTACGACAGGGAGTTCAGCCCCAGCATTTT CASSLRQGVQPQHF
NA TRBJ1-5 NA TRBV6-5 TGTGCCAGCAGTTACCGGGTCAATCAGCCCCAGCATTTT CASSYRVNQPQHF
few TRBJ1-2 NA TRBV5-1 TGCGCCAGCAGCTTTGGGGGCTCTAACTATGGCTACACCTTC CASSFGGSNYGYTF
NA TRBJ2-5 TRBD2 TRBV28 TGTGCCAGCAGTTTGGGGACTACGGGGGAGACCCAGTACTTC CASSLGTTGETQYF
few TRBJ2-1 TRBD1 TRBV6-5 TGTGCCAGCGGACCGGGACAGGGTTATAATGAGCAGTTCTTC CASGPGQGYNEQFF
NA TRBJ2-1 NA TRBV9 TGTGCCAGCAACCCCACTGGGGGGTACAATGAGCAGTTCTTC CASNPTGGYNEQFF
NA TRBJ1-6 NA TRBV6-6 TGTGCCAGCAGTTACTCGGAGGAGGGATCACCCCTCCACTTT CASSYSEEGSPLHF
NA TRBJ2-3 NA TRBV30 TGTGCCTGGAGTGTCGGCGGCACAGATACGCAGTATTTT CAWSVGGTDTQYF
NA TRBJ1-6 TRBD1 TRBV25-1 TGTGCCAGCAGTGAAGAGGGACAGGTGTCACCCCTCCACTTT CASSEEGQVSPLHF
NA TRBJ2-5 NA TRBV2 TGTGCCAGCAGGGTATTTGTCCAAGAGACCCAGTACTTC CASRVFVQETQYF
NA TRBJ2-7 NA TRBV5-1 TGCGCCAGCAGCCGGGCGGATGGGTACGAGCAGTACTTC CASSRADGYEQYF
NA TRBJ2-2 NA TRBV20-1 TGCAGTGCGGTAGGGGCCGGGGAGCTGTTTTTT CSAVGAGELFF
NA TRBJ2-1 NA TRBV4-1 TGCGCCAGCAGCCAAGGCAATGAGCAGTTCTTC CASSQGNEQFF
NA TRBJ2-5 TRBD2 TRBV5-4 TGTGCCAGCAGTTTCGGACTAGCGGGGATTCAAGAGACCCAGTACTTC CASSFGLAGIQETQYF
NA TRBJ2-1 NA TRBV2 TGTGCCAGCAGTGAGGTGGTCCCACCGGGTGAGCAGTTCTTC CASSEVVPPGEQFF
NA TRBJ1-1 NA TRBV11-3 TGTGCCAGCAGCTTTGCAGAGAACACTGAAGCTTTCTTT CASSFAENTEAFF
NA TRBJ2-7 NA TRBV10-3 TGTGCCATCAGTGAGAACTACGAGCAGTACTTC CAISENYEQYF
NA TRBJ2-7 NA TRBV3-1/TRBV3-2 TGTGCCAGCAGCCAAGATCCGGCTGCCGCCTACGAGCAGTACTTC CASSQDPAAAYEQYF
NA TRBJ2-2 NA TRBV30 TGTGCCTGGAGTGCGGGATCTGGCGGTGAGCTGTTTTTT CAWSAGSGGELFF
NA TRBJ2-7 NA TRBV3-1/TRBV3-2 TGTGCCAGCAGCCAGTTTTGGGGGAGACCTTTCGACGAGCAGTACTTC CASSQFWGRPFDEQYF
NA TRBJ2-5 NA TRBV28 TGTGCCAGCAGCCTACTCCAAGAGACCCAGTACTTC CASSLLQETQYF
NA TRBJ1-1 NA TRBV10-3 TGTGCCATCTCGGGACAAGAGAACACTGAAGCTTTCTTT CAISGQENTEAFF
NA TRBJ2-3 TRBD1 TRBV7-3 TGTGCCAGCAGCTTAGGCGTGGACAGGCGGACAGATACGCAGTATTTT CASSLGVDRRTDTQYF
NA TRBJ1-5 NA TRBV28 TGTGCCACCGTGGGAGGAAATCAGCCCCAGCATTTT CATVGGNQPQHF